This T cell receptor (beta chain) was identified during a study of T cells in Graves' hyperthyroidism and ophthalmopathy. Study in general: Peripheral blood samples were taken at initial diagnosis, prior to any treatment.

Germline CDR1 and CDR2: SGHNT and YYREEE (reference sequence). This CDR3 has 17 amino acids. V shed 0 bases and J 3 bases; nucleotides not matched to a gene: 10. Template material for amplifying TCR beta CDR3 regions consisted of RNA transcripts. The HTBI primer set was used in a first-round RT-PCR of the TCR CDR3. TCRdb itself ran the multiplex PCR reads through MiXCR, one entry per CDR3 protein. The repertoire holds about 290,000 distinct CDR3 sequences, with 12% to 15% as singletons. The origin of this receptor is a woman in her thirties or forties with Graves' hyperthyroidism. Specimen: blood. The rearrangement links TRBV5-4 to TRBJ1-1; TRBD1 matches at 8 bases. CDR3 DNA sequence: TGTGCCAGCAGCTTGGCAGGGGGCTCGGGCTCCTACACTGAAGCTTTCTTT. Protein product: CASSLAGGSGSYTEAFF.